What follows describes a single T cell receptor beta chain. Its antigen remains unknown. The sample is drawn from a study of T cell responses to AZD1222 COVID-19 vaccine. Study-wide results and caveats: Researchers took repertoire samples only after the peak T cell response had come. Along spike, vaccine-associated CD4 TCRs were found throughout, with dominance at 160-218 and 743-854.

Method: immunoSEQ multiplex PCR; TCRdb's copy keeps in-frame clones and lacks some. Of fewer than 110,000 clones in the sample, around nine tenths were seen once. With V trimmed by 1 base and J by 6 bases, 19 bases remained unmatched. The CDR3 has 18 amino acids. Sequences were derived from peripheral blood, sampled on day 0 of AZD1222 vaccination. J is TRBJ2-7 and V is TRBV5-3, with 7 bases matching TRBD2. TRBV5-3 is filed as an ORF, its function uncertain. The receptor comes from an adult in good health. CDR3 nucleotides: TGTGCCAGAAGCTTGACCCGCAGAAAGTGCGGGAGAACCTGCGAGCAGTACTTC. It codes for CARSLTRRKCGRTCEQYF.